This TCR beta chain was sequenced for a study of CD8+CD57+ T cells in acquired aplastic anemia. The V gene lost 6 bases and the J gene lost 6 bases, with 15 bases spanning the gap. Per the germline V gene, CDR1 is DFQATT and CDR2 is SNEGSKA (reference sequence). CDR3 length: 12 amino acids. It was genomic DNA that served as the template for profiling TCR beta VDJ and CDR3. TCRdb reprocessed the reads via MiXCR and lists one record per CDR3 protein. The sample consists of about 150,000 distinct CDR3 sequences, roughly half of them appearing once. Sequencing involved patients with CD8+CD57+ cell expansion previously shown by flow cytometry.

Sequences were obtained from sorted CD4+, CD8+, or CD8+CD57+ T cells (not recorded which) from PBMCs. The origin of this receptor is a human donor with aplastic anemia. V usage is TRBV20-1 and J usage is TRBJ2-7; D call uncertain. CDR3 sequence: CSAGPPGSEQYF. The CDR3 DNA follows: TGCAGTGCAGGACCCCCCGGGTCCGAGCAGTACTTC.